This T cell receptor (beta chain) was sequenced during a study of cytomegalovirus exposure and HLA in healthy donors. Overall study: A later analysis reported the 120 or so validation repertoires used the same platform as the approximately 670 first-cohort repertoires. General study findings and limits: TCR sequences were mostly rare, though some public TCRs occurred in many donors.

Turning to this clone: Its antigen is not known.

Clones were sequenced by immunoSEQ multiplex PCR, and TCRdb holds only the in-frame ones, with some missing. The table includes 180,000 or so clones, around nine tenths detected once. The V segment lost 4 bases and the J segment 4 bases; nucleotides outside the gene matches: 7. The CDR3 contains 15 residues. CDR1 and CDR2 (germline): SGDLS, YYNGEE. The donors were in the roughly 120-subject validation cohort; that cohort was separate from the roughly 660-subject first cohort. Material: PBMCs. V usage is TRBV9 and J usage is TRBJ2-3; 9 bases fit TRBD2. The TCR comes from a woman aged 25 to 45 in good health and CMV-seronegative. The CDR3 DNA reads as TGTGCCAGCAGCTCAGAGGCGGGGGGGCCAGATACGCAGTATTTT. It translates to CASSSEAGGPDTQYF.